The TCR beta chain under discussion was sequenced for a study of T cell repertoires in cytomegalovirus infection. A single record per CDR3 protein comes from TCRdb applying MiXCR to the reads. The repertoire holds 400,000 to 600,000 distinct CDR3 sequences, under 45% seen once, with 35% to 50% in the top ten. This CDR3 comprises 19 residues. The V gene end was trimmed by 6 bases and the J gene end by 0 bases; junction bases not matched to a gene: 13. On this clonotype: Its specificity is not known.

Study-wide findings and caveats: The cumulative frequency of public TCR beta families identified carriers of CMV plus the relevant HLA.

This sequence was found in a human donor in good health (CMV status not recorded). Some clones in this sample may be carry-over from other donors' samples. The V gene is TRBV12-3 or TRBV12-4, the J gene TRBJ2-1, with TRBD2 matching over 11 bases. This sample comprised cultured PBMCs, obtained from culture after CMV antigen stimulation. CDR3 nucleotides: TGTGCCAGCAGCCTACCGACTAGCGGGGAGGTGAGCTCCTACAATGAGCAGTTCTTC. This gives the protein CASSLPTSGEVSSYNEQFF.